A single sample gave rise to the 28 T cell receptor beta chains below, sequenced in a study of shared clonotypes between healthy human individuals. Method: immunoSEQ multiplex PCR; TCRdb's copy keeps in-frame clones and lacks some. The sample has roughly 2.5 million clones; around 94% are singletons. The sample was naive CD4+ T cells sorted from blood. Subset specified: CD45RA+ positively selected. The receptors come from a man younger than 35 in good health.

This chain connects TRBV7-8 to TRBJ2-6; D is unclear. V gave up 1 base and J gave up 0 bases, with 4 bases separating them. Germline V CDR1 and CDR2: SGHVS, FQNEAQ. The CDR3 loop spans 15 amino acids. The CDR3 DNA follows: TGTGCCAGCAGCTTAGGTCCCTCTGGGGCCAACGTCCTGACTTTC. This sequence encodes CASSLGPSGANVLTF.

This rearrangement joins TRBV5-3 to TRBJ2-7; 7 bases agree with TRBD2. TRBV5-3 falls under the ORF class, with uncertain function. V dropped 2 bases and J dropped 0; count of bases not matched to a gene: 5. The CDR3 has 15 residues. The CDR3 spells CARSLLAHSSYEQYF. The CDR3 nucleotides read TGTGCCAGAAGCTTACTAGCGCATAGCTCCTACGAGCAGTACTTC.

V and J are TRBV5-1 and TRBJ2-7; TRBD1 matches 8 bases. CDR3 length: 14 amino acids. From germline, CDR1 is SGHRS and CDR2 YFSETQ. V lost 5 bases, J lost 4 bases, and 8 bases stayed unmatched. CDR3 amino acids: CASSYGQGLYEQYF. CDR3 coding DNA: TGCGCCAGCAGTTACGGACAGGGATTATACGAGCAGTACTTC.

The chain links TRBV7-6 to TRBJ2-3; 9 positions agree with TRBD2. After removal of 5 bases from V and 2 bases from J, the junction contained 5 bases not matched to a gene. The CDR3 covers 15 residues. CDR1 and CDR2 (germline): SGHVS, FNYEAQ. The CDR3 DNA follows: TGTGCCAGCAGCCCTTTAGCGGGAGCCACAGATACGCAGTATTTT. Its protein product is CASSPLAGATDTQYF.

This chain connects TRBV18 to TRBJ2-6, with TRBD1 matching 8 bases. J lost 0 bases, V lost 1 base, and 11 bases had no gene match. Looked up from germline, CDR1 is KGHSH and CDR2 is LQKENI. The CDR3 is made up of 20 amino acids. The CDR3 region has the DNA TGTGCCAGCTCACCACTACCATTGGGGACAGGCGACTCTGGGGCCAACGTCCTGACTTTC. It translates to CASSPLPLGTGDSGANVLTF.

This clone was seen just once. The rearrangement links TRBV19 to TRBJ1-5; D perhaps matches TRBD1 (6 bases). This CDR3 comprises 14 residues. From germline, CDR1 is LNHDA and CDR2 SQIVND (reference sequence). V gave up 9 bases and J gave up 7 bases, with 19 bases separating them. CDR3 nucleotides: TGTGCCAGCCAGGACAGCTTCGGACGGCAGCCCCAGCATTTT. As protein: CASQDSFGRQPQHF.

The V call is TRBV19, the J call TRBJ1-3, with unresolved D. V lost 4 bases and J 4 bases, leaving 11 bases between the germline ends. This CDR3 region has 14 residues. The germline gives CDR1 LNHDA, CDR2 SQIVND (reference sequence). The CDR3 loop is CASSTSSGGNTIYF. CDR3 DNA: TGTGCCAGTAGTACCTCCTCAGGCGGAAACACCATATATTTT.

The rearrangement uses TRBV5-6 and TRBJ2-5; no reliable D call. The tail of the sequence fits TRBJ2-7 better, so the J call may be wrong. This CDR3 is 13 amino acids long. Germline assignment: CDR1 SGHDT and CDR2 YYEEEE. DNA of the CDR3: TGTGCCAGCAGCTTGATGGGGTCCTACGAGCAGTACTTC. Amino acid sequence: CASSLMGSYEQYF.

In this sample, this clone turned up once. This chain links TRBV5-4 with TRBJ2-1; TRBD2 matches 10 bases. There are 15 residues in the CDR3. V lost 0 bases, J lost 8 bases, and 5 bases stayed unmatched. Germline CDR1 SGHNT, CDR2 YYREEE (reference sequence). CDR3 in amino acids: CASSLELAGGDEQFF. The CDR3 region has the DNA TGTGCCAGCAGCTTGGAGTTAGCGGGGGGAGATGAGCAGTTCTTC.

This clone was picked up one time. The chain links TRBV11-3 to TRBJ2-2, with 11 bases identical to TRBD2. Germline values: CDR1 SGHNT, CDR2 YENEEA. J gave up 5 bases and V 5 bases, and 13 bases lay outside the gene matches. The CDR3 runs 18 residues. The CDR3, as DNA: TGTGCCAGCAGCCCCGGACTAGCGGGCGGGCATGGAACCGGGGAGCTGTTTTTT. Amino acid sequence: CASSPGLAGGHGTGELFF.

The chain has TRBV7-8 and TRBJ2-5; 7 bases align to TRBD1. Near its end, the DNA agrees better with TRBJ2-7, so the J call may be wrong. Germline CDR1 is SGHVS and CDR2 is FQNEAQ. This CDR3 spans 15 amino acids. The CDR3 nucleotides read TGTGCCAGCAGCTTAGGACAGGGTACCCCCTACGAGCAGTACTTC. Its translation: CASSLGQGTPYEQYF.

This chain joins TRBV6-1 and TRBJ1-1, with D hard to call. Germline V gene lookup returns CDR1 MNHNS and CDR2 SASEGT. The CDR3 contains 14 residues. The germline V and J ends were trimmed by 4 bases and 0 bases, with 9 bases remaining between them. CDR3 nucleotide sequence: TGTGCCAGCAGTGTCCAGGTTTTGAACACTGAAGCTTTCTTT. Translation: CASSVQVLNTEAFF.

Notes on this clone: The junction shows a germline mismatch at one end, possibly a read error. V is TRBV2 and J is TRBJ1-2; D is possibly TRBD1 (5 bases). CDR1 SNHLY and CDR2 FYNNEI come from the germline V gene. CDR3 length: 12 residues. In DNA, the CDR3 is TGTGCCACCGGGGGTGGGCAAAGACGAACGCTCTTC. The encoded protein is CATGGGQRRTLF.

The chain recombines TRBV5-4 with TRBJ2-4; the D gene is possibly TRBD1 (6 bases). Germline lookup yields CDR1 SGHNT and CDR2 YYREEE (reference sequence). There are 15 residues in the CDR3. Trimming removed 0 bases from V and 6 bases from J, with 13 bases in between. The CDR3 spells CASSLAGLGGNIQYF. Here the CDR3 DNA reads TGTGCCAGCAGCTTGGCAGGGTTAGGGGGAAACATTCAGTACTTC.

The chain couples TRBV6-5 to TRBJ1-2; no clear D gene. This CDR3 spans 12 amino acids. Germline lookup yields CDR1 MNHEY and CDR2 SVGAGI. Trimming removed 2 bases at V and 7 bases at J, with 8 bases between. The DNA of the CDR3 is TGTGCCAGCAGTTACCGGGAGGGTGGCTACACCTTC. Protein sequence: CASSYREGGYTF.

Comments on this clone: This sample includes further DNA sequences coding for the same CDR3. This sequence joins TRBV11-2 and TRBJ1-1, with 10 bases identical to TRBD1. Germline trimming cut 7 bases from V and 2 bases from J; bases unmatched to any gene: 10. The V gene's germline CDR1 is SGHAT and CDR2 FQNNGV. The CDR3 totals 16 residues. The CDR3: CASTLVRDRGNTEAFF. CDR3 bases: TGTGCCAGCACTCTAGTTCGGGACAGGGGAAACACTGAAGCTTTCTTT. The complete variable domain, with remaining parts taken from reference TRBV11-2 and TRBJ1-1, reads EAGVAQSPRYKIIEKRQSVAFWCNPISGHATLYWYQQILGQGPKLLIQFQNNGVVDDSQLPKDRFSAERLKGVDSTLKIQPAKLEDSAVYLCASTLVRDRGNTEAFFGQGTRLTVV.

V gene TRBV6-6 combines with J gene TRBJ2-3; 8 bases are shared with TRBD2. CDR3 size: 16 residues. V dropped 3 bases and J dropped 2; count of bases not matched to a gene: 7. Germline V CDR1 and CDR2: MNHNY, SVGAGI (reference sequence). CDR3 residues: CASSYKEAGATDTQYF. Here the CDR3 DNA reads TGTGCCAGCAGTTATAAAGAAGCGGGAGCCACAGATACGCAGTATTTT.

J is TRBJ2-2 and V is TRBV5-4, with D possibly matching TRBD2 (6 bases). The length of the CDR3 is 15 residues. V gave up 6 bases and J gave up 7 bases, with 19 bases separating them. Germline CDR1 is SGHNT and CDR2 is YYREEE (reference sequence). CDR3 residues: CASTMPGLAGGELFF. DNA for the CDR3: TGTGCCAGCACAATGCCGGGACTCGCGGGCGGGGAGCTGTTTTTT.

The chain links TRBV5-4 to TRBJ1-2, with D unclear. Germline V gene sequence: CDR1 SGHNT, CDR2 YYREEE (reference sequence). Trimming shortened V by 0 bases and J by 5 bases, and 11 bases separated the two germline ends. The CDR3 has 14 amino acids. The CDR3 nucleotides are TGTGCCAGCAGCTTGGCGGACCGTATTTATGGCTACACCTTC. It translates to CASSLADRIYGYTF.

The CDR3 sequence is CASSLRSGRGNEQFF. CDR3 bases: TGTGCCAGCAGCTTGAGGAGCGGGAGAGGTAATGAGCAGTTCTTC. This rearrangement joins TRBV5-4 to TRBJ2-1; 8 bases agree with TRBD2. Germline V CDR1 and CDR2: SGHNT, YYREEE (reference sequence). The V and J ends lost 1 base and 7 bases, in that order; junction bases with no gene match: 7. This CDR3 is 15 amino acids long.

This rearrangement joins TRBV7-9 to TRBJ2-7; D remains ambiguous. Trimming shortened V by 2 bases and J by 2 bases, and 7 bases separated the two germline ends. The CDR3 spans 13 residues. Germline CDR1 SEHNR, CDR2 FQNEAQ (reference sequence). The CDR3 nucleotides read TGTGCCAGCAGCTTACCTGCTGCCTACGAGCAGTACTTC. This encodes CASSLPAAYEQYF.

This clone was seen once. The chain carries TRBV5-1 and TRBJ1-4; TRBD1 aligns across 10 bases. The germline CDR1 and CDR2 sequences are SGHRS and YFSETQ. This CDR3 is 18 amino acids long. Germline trimming cut 5 bases from V and 0 bases from J; bases unmatched to any gene: 10. CDR3 DNA sequence: TGCGCCAGCAGGCAGACAGGGGGCGCCGAGGCAACTAATGAAAAACTGTTTTTT. Its protein product is CASRQTGGAEATNEKLFF. Together with reference TRBV5-1 and TRBJ1-4, the CDR3 gives the full variable domain: KAGVTQTPRYLIKTRGQQVTLSCSPISGHRSVSWYQQTPGQGLQFLFEYFSETQRNKGNFPGRFSGRQFSNSRSEMNVSTLELGDSALYLCASRQTGGAEATNEKLFFGSGTQLSVL.

J is TRBJ2-2 and V is TRBV4-1, with D possibly matching TRBD2 (5 bases). Germline CDR1 reads MGHRA; CDR2 reads YSYEKL. The CDR3 covers 16 residues. V dropped 4 bases and J dropped 1 base, with 13 bases sitting between them. CDR3 loop: CASSPFPGENTGELFF. The CDR3 bases are TGCGCCAGCAGCCCCTTCCCCGGGGAGAACACCGGGGAGCTGTTTTTT.

V gene TRBV7-9 combines with J gene TRBJ1-1, with 7 positions matching TRBD1. Unmatched junction bases numbered 3, after V lost 2 bases and J lost 3 bases. This CDR3 comprises 14 residues. CDR1 and CDR2 (germline): SEHNR, FQNEAQ (reference sequence). The CDR3 sequence is CASSLSTGDTEAFF. CDR3 coding DNA: TGTGCCAGCAGCTTATCTACAGGGGACACTGAAGCTTTCTTT.

As concerns this clone: Other DNA sequences in this specimen translate into the identical CDR3. V gene TRBV9 combines with J gene TRBJ2-1, with 7 bases identical to TRBD2. The CDR3 has 15 amino acids. V trimming: 3 bases; J trimming: 0 bases; junction bases outside the gene matches: 3. Germline V gene lookup returns CDR1 SGDLS and CDR2 YYNGEE. The CDR3 sequence is CASSASGNSYNEQFF. For the CDR3, the DNA is TGTGCCAGCAGCGCCAGCGGGAACTCCTACAATGAGCAGTTCTTC.

The V gene is TRBV7-2, the J gene TRBJ2-5; D not certain. CDR3 size: 16 residues. Germline assignment: CDR1 SGHTA and CDR2 FQGNSA. The germline V and J ends were trimmed by 1 base and 4 bases, with 16 bases remaining between them. The CDR3 DNA reads TGTGCCAGCAGCTTAGGTATCGAACGCGCCCCAGAGACCCAGTACTTC. It encodes CASSLGIERAPETQYF. Looking up the rest from reference TRBV7-2 and TRBJ2-5 gives the full variable domain: GAGVSQSPSNKVTEKGKDVELRCDPISGHTALYWYRQSLGQGLEFLIYFQGNSAPDKSGLPSDRFSAERTGGSVSTLTIQRTQQEDSAVYLCASSLGIERAPETQYFGPGTRLLVL.

The rearrangement joins TRBV7-2 to TRBJ2-7, with D possibly being TRBD2 (5 bases). The CDR3 spans 16 residues. Per germline, CDR1 SGHTA and CDR2 FQGNSA. The germline V and J ends were trimmed by 1 base and 0 bases, with 13 bases remaining between them. CDR3 loop: CASSLVPSMSSYEQYF. The CDR3 DNA reads as TGTGCCAGCAGCTTAGTGCCTAGCATGAGCTCCTACGAGCAGTACTTC.

This clone was observed a single time. The chain is built from TRBV7-2 and TRBJ2-5, with 13 bases that match TRBD2. CDR3 length equals 15 residues. With V trimmed by 1 base and J by 4 bases, 0 bases remained unmatched. The germline V gene encodes CDR1 SGHTA and CDR2 FQGNSA. In DNA, the CDR3 is TGTGCCAGCAGCTTAGGGACTAGCGGGAGAGAGACCCAGTACTTC. Its protein product is CASSLGTSGRETQYF.